This T cell receptor beta chain appears in the sequencing data of a study of T cell repertoires in cytomegalovirus infection. Study-level information: Public TCR beta signature analysis indicated the presence of both CMV infection and matching HLA type. The study's findings and limits: The ex vivo response was dominated by HLA-C-restricted CMV-specific TCR beta clonotypes.

About this clonotype: Antigen specificity is unknown.

TCRdb recomputed calls from the reads with MiXCR, one row per CDR3 protein. This table holds about 830,000 distinct CDR3 sequences, approximately 30% found once. V dropped 3 bases and J dropped 5; count of bases not matched to a gene: 6. This CDR3 region has 15 residues. The genes are TRBV7-1 and TRBJ1-5, with 8 bases identical to TRBD1. TRBV7-1 carries the ORF label, with uncertain function. The sequence derives from a human donor in good health (CMV status not recorded). Some clones in this sample may be carry-over from other donors' samples. Here the sequenced sample was cultured CD8+ T cells from PBMCs, taken from culture after CMV antigen stimulation. The CDR3 bases are TGTGCCAGCAGCTCCGACTCAGGGGGCGATCAGCCCCAGCATTTT. Its protein is CASSSDSGGDQPQHF.